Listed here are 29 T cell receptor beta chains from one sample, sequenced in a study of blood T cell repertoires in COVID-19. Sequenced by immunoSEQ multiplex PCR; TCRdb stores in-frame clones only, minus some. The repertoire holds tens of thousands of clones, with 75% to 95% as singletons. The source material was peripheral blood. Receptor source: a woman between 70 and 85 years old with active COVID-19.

This CDR3 reads CASSLGAGRETSYEQYF. The DNA of the CDR3 is TGTGCCAGCAGCTTGGGGGCAGGGCGGGAGACGTCCTACGAGCAGTACTTC. The rearrangement joins TRBV5-4 to TRBJ2-7, with 7 bases that match TRBD2. The CDR3 spans 17 residues. Germline loops: CDR1 SGHNT, CDR2 YYREEE (reference sequence). The trim removed 0 bases at V and 1 base at J, leaving 10 bases unmatched.

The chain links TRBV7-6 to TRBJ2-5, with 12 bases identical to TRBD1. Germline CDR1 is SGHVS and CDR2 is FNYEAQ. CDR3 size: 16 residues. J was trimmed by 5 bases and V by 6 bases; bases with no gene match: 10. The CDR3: CASSPGTGGAGETQYF. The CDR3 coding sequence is TGTGCCAGCAGTCCCGGGACAGGGGGCGCGGGGGAGACCCAGTACTTC. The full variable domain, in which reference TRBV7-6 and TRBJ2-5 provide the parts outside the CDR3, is GAGVSQSPRYKVTKRGQDVALRCDPISGHVSLYWYRQALGQGPEFLTYFNYEAQQDKSGLPNDRFSAERPEGSISTLTIQRTEQRDSAMYRCASSPGTGGAGETQYFGPGTRLLVL.

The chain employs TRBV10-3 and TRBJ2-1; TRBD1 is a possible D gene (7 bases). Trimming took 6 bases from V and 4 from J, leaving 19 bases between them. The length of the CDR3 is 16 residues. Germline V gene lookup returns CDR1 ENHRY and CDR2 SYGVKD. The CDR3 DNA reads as TGTGCCATCAGGGGAGGCTCCGGGACAGATTACAATGAGCAGTTCTTC. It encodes CAIRGGSGTDYNEQFF.

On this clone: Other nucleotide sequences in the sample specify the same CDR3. This chain's CDR3 is CASSLTGGGYEQYF. CDR3 DNA: TGCGCCAGCAGCTTAACGGGAGGCGGCTACGAGCAGTACTTC. The chain couples TRBV5-1 to TRBJ2-7; 7 bases fit TRBD2. CDR1 is SGHRS and CDR2 is YFSETQ in the germline V gene. The length of the CDR3 is 14 residues. After removal of 2 bases from V and 3 bases from J, the junction contained 5 bases not matched to a gene.

CDR3 residues: CASSQDIGLGDEQYF. The CDR3 DNA is TGCGCCAGCAGCCAAGATATAGGGCTAGGGGACGAGCAGTACTTC. The genes are TRBV4-3 and TRBJ2-7, with D possibly matching TRBD1 (5 bases). In germline, CDR1 is LGHNA, CDR2 YSLEER. The CDR3 is 15 residues long. V was cut by 0 bases and J by 5 bases, with 14 bases left in between.

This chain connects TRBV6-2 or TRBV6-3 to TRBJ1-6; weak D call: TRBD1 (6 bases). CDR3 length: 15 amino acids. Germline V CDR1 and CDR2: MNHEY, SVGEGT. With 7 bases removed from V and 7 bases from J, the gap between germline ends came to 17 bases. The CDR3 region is CASTPTGTRNSPLHF. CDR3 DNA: TGTGCCAGCACCCCAACGGGGACAAGAAATTCACCCCTCCACTTT.

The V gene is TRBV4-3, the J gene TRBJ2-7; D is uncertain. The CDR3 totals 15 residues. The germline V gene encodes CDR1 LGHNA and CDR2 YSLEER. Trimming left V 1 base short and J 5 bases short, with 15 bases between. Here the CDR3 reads CASSQGGSPVDEQYF. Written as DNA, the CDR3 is TGCGCCAGCAGCCAAGGAGGAAGCCCAGTAGACGAGCAGTACTTC.

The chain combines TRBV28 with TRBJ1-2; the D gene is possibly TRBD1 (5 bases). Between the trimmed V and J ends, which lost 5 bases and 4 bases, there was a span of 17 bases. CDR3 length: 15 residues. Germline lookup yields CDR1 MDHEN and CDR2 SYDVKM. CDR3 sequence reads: CASSLQARGGYGYTF. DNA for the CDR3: TGTGCCAGCAGTCTCCAGGCCCGCGGGGGCTATGGCTACACCTTC.

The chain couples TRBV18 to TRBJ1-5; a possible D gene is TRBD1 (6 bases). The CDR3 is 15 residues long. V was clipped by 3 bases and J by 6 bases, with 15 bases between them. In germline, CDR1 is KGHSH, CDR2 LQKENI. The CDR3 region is CASSPESGGGQPQHF. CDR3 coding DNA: TGTGCCAGCTCACCCGAGTCGGGGGGCGGTCAGCCCCAGCATTTT.

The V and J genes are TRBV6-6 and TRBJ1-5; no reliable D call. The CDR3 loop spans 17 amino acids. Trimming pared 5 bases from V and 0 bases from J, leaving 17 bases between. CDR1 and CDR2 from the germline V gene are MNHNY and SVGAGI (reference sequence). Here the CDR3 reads CASSQMRPLYSNQPQHF. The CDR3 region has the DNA TGTGCCAGCAGTCAGATGCGCCCACTCTATAGCAATCAGCCCCAGCATTTT.

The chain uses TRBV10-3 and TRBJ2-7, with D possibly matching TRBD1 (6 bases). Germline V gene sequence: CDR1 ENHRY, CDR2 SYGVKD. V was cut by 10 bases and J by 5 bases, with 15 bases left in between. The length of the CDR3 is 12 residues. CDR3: CATHSTGNEQYF. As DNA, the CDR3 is TGTGCCACACATTCTACAGGGAACGAGCAGTACTTC.

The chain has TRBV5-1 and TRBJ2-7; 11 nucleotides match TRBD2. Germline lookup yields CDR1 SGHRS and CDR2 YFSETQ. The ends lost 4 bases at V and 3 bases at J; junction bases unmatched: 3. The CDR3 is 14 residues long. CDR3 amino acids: CASSAGTSGYEQYF. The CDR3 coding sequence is TGCGCCAGCAGCGCCGGGACTAGCGGCTACGAGCAGTACTTC.

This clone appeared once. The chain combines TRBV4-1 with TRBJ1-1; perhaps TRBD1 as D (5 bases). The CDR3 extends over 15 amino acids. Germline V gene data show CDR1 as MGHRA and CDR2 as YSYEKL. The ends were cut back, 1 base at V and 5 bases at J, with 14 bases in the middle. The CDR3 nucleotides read TGCGCCAGCAGCCAAGGGGGTCTCGGGGGTACTGAAGCTTTCTTT. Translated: CASSQGGLGGTEAFF.

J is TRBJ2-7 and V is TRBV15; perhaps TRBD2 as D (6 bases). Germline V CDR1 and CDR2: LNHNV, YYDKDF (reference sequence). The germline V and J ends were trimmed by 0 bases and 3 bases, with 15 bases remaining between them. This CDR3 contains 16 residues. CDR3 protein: CATSRERVLAGYEQYF. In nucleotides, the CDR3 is TGTGCCACCAGCAGAGAACGGGTACTAGCCGGCTACGAGCAGTACTTC.

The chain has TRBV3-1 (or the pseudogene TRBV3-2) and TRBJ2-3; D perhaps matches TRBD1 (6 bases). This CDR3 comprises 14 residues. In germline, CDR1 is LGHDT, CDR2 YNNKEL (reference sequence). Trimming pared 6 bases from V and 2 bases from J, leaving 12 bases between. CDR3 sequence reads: CASSLDSYTDTQYF. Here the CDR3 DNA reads TGTGCCAGCAGTCTGGACAGCTACACAGATACGCAGTATTTT.

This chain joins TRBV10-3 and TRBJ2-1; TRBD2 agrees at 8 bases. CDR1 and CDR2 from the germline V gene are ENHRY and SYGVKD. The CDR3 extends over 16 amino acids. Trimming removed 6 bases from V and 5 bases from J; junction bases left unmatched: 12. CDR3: CAIRSLREGRDNEQFF. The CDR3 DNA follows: TGTGCCATCAGATCTTTACGGGAGGGCCGGGACAATGAGCAGTTCTTC.

The CDR3 bases are TGTGCCAGCTCACTGACACAGCCTCCGACCGGGGAGCTGTTTTTT. This translates into CASSLTQPPTGELFF. The chain recombines TRBV18 with TRBJ2-2; no clear D. The CDR3 has 15 amino acids. The V gene lost 4 bases and the J gene lost 5 bases, with 14 bases spanning the gap. CDR1 is KGHSH, CDR2 LQKENI, per germline.

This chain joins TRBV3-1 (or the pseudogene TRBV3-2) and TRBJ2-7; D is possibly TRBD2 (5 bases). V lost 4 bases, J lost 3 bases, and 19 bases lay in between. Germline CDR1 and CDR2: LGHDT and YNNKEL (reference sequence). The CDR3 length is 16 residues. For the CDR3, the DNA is TGTGCCAGCAGCCTTGCCGGAGTTAGCGCCGACTACGAGCAGTACTTC. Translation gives CASSLAGVSADYEQYF.

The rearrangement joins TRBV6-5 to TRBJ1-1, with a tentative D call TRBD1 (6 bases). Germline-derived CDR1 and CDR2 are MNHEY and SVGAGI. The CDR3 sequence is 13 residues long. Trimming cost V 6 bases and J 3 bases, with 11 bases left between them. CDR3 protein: CASREDRDTEAFF. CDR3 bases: TGTGCCAGCAGGGAGGACAGAGACACTGAAGCTTTCTTT.

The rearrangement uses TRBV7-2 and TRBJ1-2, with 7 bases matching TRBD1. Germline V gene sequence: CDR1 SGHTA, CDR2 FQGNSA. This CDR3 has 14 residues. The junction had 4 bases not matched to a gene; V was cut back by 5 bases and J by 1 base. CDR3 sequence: CASSRTGNNYGYTF. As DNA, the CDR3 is TGTGCCAGCAGCCGGACAGGAAATAACTATGGCTACACCTTC.

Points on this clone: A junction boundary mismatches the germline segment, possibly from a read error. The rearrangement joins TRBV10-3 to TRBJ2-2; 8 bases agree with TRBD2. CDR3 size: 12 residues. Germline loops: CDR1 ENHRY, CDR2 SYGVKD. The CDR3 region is CALSRGGGELFF. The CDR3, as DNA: TGTGCCCTCAGTCGGGGGGGCGGGGAGCTGTTTTTT.

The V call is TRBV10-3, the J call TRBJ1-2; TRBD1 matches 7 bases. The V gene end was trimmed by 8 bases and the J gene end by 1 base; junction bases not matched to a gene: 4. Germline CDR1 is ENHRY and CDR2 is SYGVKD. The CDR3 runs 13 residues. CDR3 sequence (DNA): TGTGCCATCCGGGACAGCCTTAACTATGGCTACACCTTC. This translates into CAIRDSLNYGYTF.

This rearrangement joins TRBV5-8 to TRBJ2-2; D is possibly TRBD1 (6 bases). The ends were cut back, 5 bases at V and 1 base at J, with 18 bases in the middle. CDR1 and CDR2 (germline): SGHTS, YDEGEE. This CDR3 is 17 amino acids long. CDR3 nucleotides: TGTGCCAGCAGGCTCCTACTAGGGGGAAGGAACACCGGGGAGCTGTTTTTT. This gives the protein CASRLLLGGRNTGELFF. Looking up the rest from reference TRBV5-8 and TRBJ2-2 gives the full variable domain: EAGVTQSPTHLIKTRGQQATLRCSPISGHTSVYWYQQALGLGLQFLLWYDEGEERNRGNFPPRFSGRQFPNYSSELNVNALELEDSALYLCASRLLLGGRNTGELFFGEGSRLTVL.

The CDR3: CASSYRGLSSYEQYF. The CDR3 DNA sequence: TGTGCCAGCAGCTATAGGGGGCTTAGCTCCTACGAGCAGTACTTC. V and J are TRBV5-6 and TRBJ2-7; TRBD1 matches at 7 bases. The CDR3 is made up of 15 amino acids. CDR1 is SGHDT, CDR2 YYEEEE, per germline. J gave up 0 bases and V 3 bases, and 6 bases lay outside the gene matches.

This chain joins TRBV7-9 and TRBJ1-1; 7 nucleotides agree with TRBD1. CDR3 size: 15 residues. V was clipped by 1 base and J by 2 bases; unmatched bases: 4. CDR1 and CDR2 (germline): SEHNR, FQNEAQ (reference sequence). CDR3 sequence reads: CASSLDGTANTEAFF. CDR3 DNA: TGTGCCAGCAGCTTAGATGGGACAGCTAACACTGAAGCTTTCTTT.

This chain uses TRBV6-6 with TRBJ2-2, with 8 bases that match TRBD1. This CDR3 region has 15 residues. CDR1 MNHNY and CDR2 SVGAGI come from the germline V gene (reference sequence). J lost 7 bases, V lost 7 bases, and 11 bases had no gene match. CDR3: CASIKDRVGVGELFF. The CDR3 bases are TGTGCCAGCATCAAGGACAGGGTCGGTGTCGGGGAGCTGTTTTTT.

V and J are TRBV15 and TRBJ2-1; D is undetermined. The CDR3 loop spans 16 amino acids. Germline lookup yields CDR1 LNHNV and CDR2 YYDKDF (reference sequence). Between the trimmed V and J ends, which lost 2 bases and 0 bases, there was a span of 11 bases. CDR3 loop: CATSRPYLSSYNEQFF. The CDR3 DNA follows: TGTGCCACCAGCAGACCCTACCTAAGCTCCTACAATGAGCAGTTCTTC.

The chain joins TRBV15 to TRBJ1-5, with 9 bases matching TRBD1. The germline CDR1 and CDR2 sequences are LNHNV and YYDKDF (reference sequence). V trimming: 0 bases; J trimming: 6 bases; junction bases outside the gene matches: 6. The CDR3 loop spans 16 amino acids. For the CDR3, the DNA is TGTGCCACCAGCAGAGAACCCCAGGACAGGGGTCAGCCCCAGCATTTT. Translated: CATSREPQDRGQPQHF. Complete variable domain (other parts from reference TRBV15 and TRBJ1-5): DAMVIQNPRYQVTQFGKPVTLSCSQTLNHNVMYWYQQKSSQAPKLLFHYYDKDFNNEADTPDNFQSRRPNTSFCFLDIRSPGLGDTAMYLCATSREPQDRGQPQHFGDGTRLSIL.

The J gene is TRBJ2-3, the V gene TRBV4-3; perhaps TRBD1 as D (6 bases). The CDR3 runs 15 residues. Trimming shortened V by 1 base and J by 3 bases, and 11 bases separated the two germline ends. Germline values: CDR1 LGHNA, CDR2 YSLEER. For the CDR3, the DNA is TGCGCCAGCAGCCAAGGGGGGCAGGTGACAGATACGCAGTATTTT. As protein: CASSQGGQVTDTQYF.